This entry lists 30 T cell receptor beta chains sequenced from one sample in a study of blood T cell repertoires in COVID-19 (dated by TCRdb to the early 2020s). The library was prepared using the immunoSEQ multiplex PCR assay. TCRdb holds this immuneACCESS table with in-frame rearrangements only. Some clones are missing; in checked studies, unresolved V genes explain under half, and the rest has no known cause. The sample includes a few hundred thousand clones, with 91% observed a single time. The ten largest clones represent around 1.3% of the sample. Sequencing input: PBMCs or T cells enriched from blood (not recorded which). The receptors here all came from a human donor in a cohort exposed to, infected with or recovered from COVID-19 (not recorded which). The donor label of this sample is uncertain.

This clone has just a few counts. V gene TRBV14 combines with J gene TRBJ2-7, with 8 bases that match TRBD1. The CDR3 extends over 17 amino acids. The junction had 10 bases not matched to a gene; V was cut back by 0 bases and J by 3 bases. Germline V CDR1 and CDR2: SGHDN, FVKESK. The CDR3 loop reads CASSQDWLGTGDYEQYF. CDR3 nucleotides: TGTGCCAGCAGCCAAGATTGGTTAGGGACAGGAGACTACGAGCAGTACTTC.

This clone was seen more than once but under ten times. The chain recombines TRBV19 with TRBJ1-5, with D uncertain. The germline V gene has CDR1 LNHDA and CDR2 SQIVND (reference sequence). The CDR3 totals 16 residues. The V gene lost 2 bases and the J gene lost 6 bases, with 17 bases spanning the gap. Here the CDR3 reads CASSIYDSLAGQPQHF. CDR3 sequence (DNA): TGTGCCAGTAGTATATACGACTCCCTCGCGGGTCAGCCCCAGCATTTT.

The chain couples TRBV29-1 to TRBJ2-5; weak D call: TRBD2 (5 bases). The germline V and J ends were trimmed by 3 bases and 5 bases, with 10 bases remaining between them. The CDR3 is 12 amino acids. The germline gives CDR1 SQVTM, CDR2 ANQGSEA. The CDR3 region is CSVEKGVETQYF. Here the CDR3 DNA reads TGCAGCGTTGAGAAGGGAGTCGAGACCCAGTACTTC.

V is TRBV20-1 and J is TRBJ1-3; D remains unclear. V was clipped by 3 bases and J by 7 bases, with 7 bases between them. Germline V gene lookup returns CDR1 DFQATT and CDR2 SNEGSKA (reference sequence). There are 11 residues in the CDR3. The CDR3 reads CSARSSNTIYF. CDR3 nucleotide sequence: TGCAGTGCTAGGAGCTCGAACACCATATATTTT.

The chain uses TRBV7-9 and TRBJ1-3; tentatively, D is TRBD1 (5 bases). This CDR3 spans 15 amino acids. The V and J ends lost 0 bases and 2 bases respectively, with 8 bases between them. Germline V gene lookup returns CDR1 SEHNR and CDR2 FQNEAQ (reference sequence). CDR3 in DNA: TGTGCCAGCAGCTTAGCCCAGGGAACTGGAAACACCATATATTTT. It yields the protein CASSLAQGTGNTIYF.

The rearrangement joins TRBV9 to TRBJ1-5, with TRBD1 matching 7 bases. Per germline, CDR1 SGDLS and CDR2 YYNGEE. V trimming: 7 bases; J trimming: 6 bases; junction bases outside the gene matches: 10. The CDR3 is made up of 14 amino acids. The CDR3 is CASDAGTEGQPQHF. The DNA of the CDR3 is TGTGCCAGCGATGCCGGGACAGAAGGTCAGCCCCAGCATTTT.

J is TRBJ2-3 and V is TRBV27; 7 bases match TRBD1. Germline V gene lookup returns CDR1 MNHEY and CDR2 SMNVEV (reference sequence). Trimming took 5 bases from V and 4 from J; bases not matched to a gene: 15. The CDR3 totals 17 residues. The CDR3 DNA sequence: TGTGCCAGCAGTCCTCCCCGCGACAGGGATGGTGCAGATACGCAGTATTTT. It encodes CASSPPRDRDGADTQYF.

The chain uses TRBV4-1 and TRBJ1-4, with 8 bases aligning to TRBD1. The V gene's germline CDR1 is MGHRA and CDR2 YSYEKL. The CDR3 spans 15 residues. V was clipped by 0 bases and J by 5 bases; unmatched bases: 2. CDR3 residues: CASSQERTGNEKLFF. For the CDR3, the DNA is TGCGCCAGCAGCCAAGAACGGACAGGGAATGAAAAACTGTTTTTT.

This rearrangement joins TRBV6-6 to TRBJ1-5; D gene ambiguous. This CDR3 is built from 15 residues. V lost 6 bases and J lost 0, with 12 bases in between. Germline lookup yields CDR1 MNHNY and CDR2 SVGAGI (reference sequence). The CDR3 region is CASSLAQNSNQPQHF. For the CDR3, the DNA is TGTGCCAGCAGCCTGGCCCAGAATAGCAATCAGCCCCAGCATTTT.

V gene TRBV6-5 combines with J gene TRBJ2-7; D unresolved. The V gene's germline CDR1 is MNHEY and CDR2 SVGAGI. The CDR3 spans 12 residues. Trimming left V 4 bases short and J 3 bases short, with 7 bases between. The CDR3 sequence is CASSLYSYEQYF. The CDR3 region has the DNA TGTGCCAGCAGTTTGTACAGCTACGAGCAGTACTTC.

In nucleotides, the CDR3 is TGTGCCAGCAGTTTACGAGGGCTGAGCAATCAGCCCCAGCATTTT. It encodes CASSLRGLSNQPQHF. The J gene is TRBJ1-5, the V gene TRBV27; D not certain. The ends were cut back, 2 bases at V and 1 base at J, with 9 bases in the middle. CDR3 length: 15 amino acids. Germline V gives CDR1 MNHEY, CDR2 SMNVEV (reference sequence).

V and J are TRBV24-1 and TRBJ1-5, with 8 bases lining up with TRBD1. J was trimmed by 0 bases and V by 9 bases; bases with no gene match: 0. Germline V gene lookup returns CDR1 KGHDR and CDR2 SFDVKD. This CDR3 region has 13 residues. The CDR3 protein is CATGQGSNQPQHF. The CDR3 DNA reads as TGTGCCACCGGACAGGGTAGCAATCAGCCCCAGCATTTT.

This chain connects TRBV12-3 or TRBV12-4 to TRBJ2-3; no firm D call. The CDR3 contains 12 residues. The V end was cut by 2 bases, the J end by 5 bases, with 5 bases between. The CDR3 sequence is CASSLTGDTQYF. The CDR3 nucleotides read TGTGCCAGCAGTTTAACGGGAGATACGCAGTATTTT.

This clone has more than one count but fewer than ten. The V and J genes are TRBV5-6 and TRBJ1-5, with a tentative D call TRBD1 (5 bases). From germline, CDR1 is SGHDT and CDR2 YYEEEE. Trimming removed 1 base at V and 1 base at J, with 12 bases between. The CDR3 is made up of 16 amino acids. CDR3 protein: CASSLYGGTSNQPQHF. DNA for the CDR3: TGTGCCAGCAGCTTGTACGGCGGGACGAGCAATCAGCCCCAGCATTTT.

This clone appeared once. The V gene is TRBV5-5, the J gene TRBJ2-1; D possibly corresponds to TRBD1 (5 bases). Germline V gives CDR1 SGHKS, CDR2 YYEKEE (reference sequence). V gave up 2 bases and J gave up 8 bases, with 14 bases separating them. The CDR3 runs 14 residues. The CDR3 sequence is CASSLEGAQDEQFF. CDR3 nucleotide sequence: TGTGCCAGCAGCTTAGAAGGGGCGCAGGATGAGCAGTTCTTC.

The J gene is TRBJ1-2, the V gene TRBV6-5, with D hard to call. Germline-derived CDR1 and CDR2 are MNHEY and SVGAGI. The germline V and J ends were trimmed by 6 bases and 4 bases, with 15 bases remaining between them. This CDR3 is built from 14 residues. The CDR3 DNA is TGTGCCAGCAGGACCGAACAGTCGTTCTATGGCTACACCTTC. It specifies CASRTEQSFYGYTF.

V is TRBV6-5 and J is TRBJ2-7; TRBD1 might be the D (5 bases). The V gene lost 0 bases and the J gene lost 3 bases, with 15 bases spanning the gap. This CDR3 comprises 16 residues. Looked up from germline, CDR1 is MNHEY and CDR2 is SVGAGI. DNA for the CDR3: TGTGCCAGCAGTTACTCGACGGCAGGGCACATCTACGAGCAGTACTTC. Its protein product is CASSYSTAGHIYEQYF.

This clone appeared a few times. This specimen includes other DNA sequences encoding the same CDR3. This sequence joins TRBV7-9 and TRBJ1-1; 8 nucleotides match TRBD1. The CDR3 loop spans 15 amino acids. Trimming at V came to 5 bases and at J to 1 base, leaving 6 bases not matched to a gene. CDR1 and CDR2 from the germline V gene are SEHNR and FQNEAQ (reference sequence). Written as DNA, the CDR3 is TGTGCCAGCAGCCCGACAGGGGCGCGGAACACTGAAGCTTTCTTT. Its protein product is CASSPTGARNTEAFF.

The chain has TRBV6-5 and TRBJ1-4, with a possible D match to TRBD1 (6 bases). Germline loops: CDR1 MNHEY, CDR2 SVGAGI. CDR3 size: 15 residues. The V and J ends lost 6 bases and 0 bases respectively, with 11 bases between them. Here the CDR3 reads CASRGTSATNEKLFF. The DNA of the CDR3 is TGTGCCAGCAGGGGGACAAGTGCAACTAATGAAAAACTGTTTTTT.

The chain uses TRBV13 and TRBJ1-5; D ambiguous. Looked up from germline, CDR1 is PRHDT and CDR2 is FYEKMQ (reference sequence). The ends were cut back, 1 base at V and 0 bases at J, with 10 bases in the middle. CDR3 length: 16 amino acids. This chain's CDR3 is CASSLERDNSNQPQHF. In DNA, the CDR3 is TGTGCCAGCAGCTTAGAGCGAGATAATAGCAATCAGCCCCAGCATTTT.

The CDR3, as DNA: TGCGCCAGCAGCCAAGATCCAGCGGGGAGTCTGGAGCAGTACTTC. Translation gives CASSQDPAGSLEQYF. This sequence joins TRBV4-3 and TRBJ2-7; 7 nucleotides match TRBD2. This CDR3 is 15 amino acids long. J was trimmed by 7 bases and V by 0 bases; bases with no gene match: 9. The germline CDR1 and CDR2 sequences are LGHNA and YSLEER.

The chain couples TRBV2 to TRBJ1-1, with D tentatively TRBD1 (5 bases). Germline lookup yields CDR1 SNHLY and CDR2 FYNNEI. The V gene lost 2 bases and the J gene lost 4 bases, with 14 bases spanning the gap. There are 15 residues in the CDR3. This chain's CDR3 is CASSEFRSGGTEAFF. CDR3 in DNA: TGTGCCAGCAGTGAATTCCGGAGCGGGGGCACTGAAGCTTTCTTT.

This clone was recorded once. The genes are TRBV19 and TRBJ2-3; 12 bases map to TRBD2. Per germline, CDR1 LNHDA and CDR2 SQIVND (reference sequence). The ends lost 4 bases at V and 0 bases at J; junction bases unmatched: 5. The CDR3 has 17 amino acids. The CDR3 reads CASSRLAGDSSTDTQYF. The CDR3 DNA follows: TGTGCCAGTAGTAGACTAGCGGGGGATTCTAGCACAGATACGCAGTATTTT.

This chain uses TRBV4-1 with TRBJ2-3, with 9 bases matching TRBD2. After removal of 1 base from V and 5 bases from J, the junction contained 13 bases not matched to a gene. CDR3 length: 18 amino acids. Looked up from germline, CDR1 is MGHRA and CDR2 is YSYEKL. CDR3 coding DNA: TGCGCCAGCAGCCAAGGGAAGGGACAGCGGGGGGCCGGAGATACGCAGTATTTT. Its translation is CASSQGKGQRGAGDTQYF.

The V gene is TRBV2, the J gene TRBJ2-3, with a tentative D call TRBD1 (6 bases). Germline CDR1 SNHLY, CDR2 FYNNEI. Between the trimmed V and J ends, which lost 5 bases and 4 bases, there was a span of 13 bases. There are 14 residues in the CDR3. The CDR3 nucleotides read TGTGCCAGCAGTCCCCAGGGGTCCGCAGATACGCAGTATTTT. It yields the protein CASSPQGSADTQYF. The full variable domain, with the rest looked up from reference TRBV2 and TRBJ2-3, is EPEVTQTPSHQVTQMGQEVILRCVPISNHLYFYWYRQILGQKVEFLVSFYNNEISEKSEIFDDQFSVERPDGSNFTLKIRSTKLEDSAMYFCASSPQGSADTQYFGPGTRLTVL.

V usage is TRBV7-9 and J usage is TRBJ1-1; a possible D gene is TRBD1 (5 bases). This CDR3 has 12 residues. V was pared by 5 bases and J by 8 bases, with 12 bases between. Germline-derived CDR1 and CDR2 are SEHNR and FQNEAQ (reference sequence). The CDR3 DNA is TGTGCCAGCAGCGTAAGGGGTCTCGAAGCTTTCTTT. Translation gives CASSVRGLEAFF.

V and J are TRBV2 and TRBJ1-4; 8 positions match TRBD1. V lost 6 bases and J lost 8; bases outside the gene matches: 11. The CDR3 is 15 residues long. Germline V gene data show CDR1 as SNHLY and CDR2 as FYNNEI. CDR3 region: CASRDLTGVREKLFF. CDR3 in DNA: TGTGCCAGCAGAGACCTGACAGGGGTCCGGGAAAAACTGTTTTTT.

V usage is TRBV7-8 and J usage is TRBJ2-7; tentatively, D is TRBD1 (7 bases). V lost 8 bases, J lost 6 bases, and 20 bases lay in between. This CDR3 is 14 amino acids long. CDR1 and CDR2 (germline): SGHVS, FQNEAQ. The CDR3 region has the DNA TGTGCCAGCGCGTCCGCGGCAGGGGGAGGCGAGCAGTACTTC. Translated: CASASAAGGGEQYF.

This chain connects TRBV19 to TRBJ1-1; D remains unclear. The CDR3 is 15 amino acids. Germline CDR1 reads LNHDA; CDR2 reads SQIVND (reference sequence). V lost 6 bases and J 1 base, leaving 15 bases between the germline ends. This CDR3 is CASSAPRAGNTEAFF. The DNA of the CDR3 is TGTGCCAGTAGCGCCCCCCGCGCGGGGAACACTGAAGCTTTCTTT.

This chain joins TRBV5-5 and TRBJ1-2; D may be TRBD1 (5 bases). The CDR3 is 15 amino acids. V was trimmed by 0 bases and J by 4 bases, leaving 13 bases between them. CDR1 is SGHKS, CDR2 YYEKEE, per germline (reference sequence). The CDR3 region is CASSLVSGLTYGYTF. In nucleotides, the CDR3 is TGTGCCAGCAGCTTGGTTTCAGGGTTAACCTATGGCTACACCTTC.